Below are 15 T cell receptor beta chains sequenced from a single sample in a study of cytomegalovirus exposure and HLA in healthy donors (dated by TCRdb to 2016 to 2017). Library creation used the immunoSEQ multiplex PCR assay. The table was pulled from immuneACCESS by TCRdb, which kept in-frame rearrangements only. Such tables lose some clones; where checked, under half of the loss comes from unresolved V genes, and the rest has no known cause. Present in this sample are over 150,000 clones, roughly nine tenths of which were seen just once. The biggest ten clones account for roughly 5.8% of the sample. Sequencing used PBMCs. The source of these receptors is a woman aged 25-40 years in good health and CMV-seronegative.

J is TRBJ2-1 and V is TRBV2; 9 nucleotides agree with TRBD2. This CDR3 spans 15 amino acids. After removal of 6 bases from V and 5 bases from J, the junction contained 8 bases not matched to a gene. Germline V lookup: CDR1 SNHLY, CDR2 FYNNEI. CDR3 in DNA: TGTGCCAGCAGCCAAGCGGGGGGAACAAACAATGAGCAGTTCTTC. Encoded protein: CASSQAGGTNNEQFF.

The chain uses TRBV28 and TRBJ1-4; D unclear. The CDR3 runs to 17 residues. The germline V and J ends were trimmed by 2 bases and 0 bases, with 13 bases remaining between them. Germline V CDR1 and CDR2: MDHEN, SYDVKM. The CDR3 is CASSLGDGTPTNEKLFF. DNA of the CDR3: TGTGCCAGCAGTTTAGGTGACGGAACTCCAACTAATGAAAAACTGTTTTTT. Full variable domain (missing parts from reference TRBV28 and TRBJ1-4): DVKVTQSSRYLVKRTGEKVFLECVQDMDHENMFWYRQDPGLGLRLIYFSYDVKMKEKGDIPEGYSVSREKKERFSLILESASTNQTSMYLCASSLGDGTPTNEKLFFGSGTQLSVL.

This clone occurred a few times. J is TRBJ2-7 and V is TRBV5-5, with a possible D match to TRBD2 (6 bases). The V gene lost 4 bases and the J gene lost 6 bases, with 23 bases spanning the gap. Germline V gene sequence: CDR1 SGHKS, CDR2 YYEKEE (reference sequence). The CDR3 extends over 16 amino acids. Here the CDR3 reads CASSRIVTSSIAEQYF. In DNA, the CDR3 is TGTGCCAGCAGCCGAATCGTGACTAGTTCTATCGCCGAGCAGTACTTC.

This clone has more than one count but fewer than ten. V is TRBV9 and J is TRBJ2-5, with 8 bases fitting TRBD2. Losses at the gene ends were 0 bases for V and 5 bases for J; bases not matched to a gene: 9. The CDR3 contains 16 residues. The germline V gene encodes CDR1 SGDLS and CDR2 YYNGEE. CDR3 loop: CASSVDDGGGRETQYF. In DNA form, the CDR3 reads TGTGCCAGCAGCGTAGACGACGGGGGGGGCAGGGAGACCCAGTACTTC.

V gene TRBV2 combines with J gene TRBJ1-2; no definite D call. Germline V CDR1 and CDR2: SNHLY, FYNNEI. Trimming cost V 10 bases and J 5 bases, with 14 bases left between them. This CDR3 contains 12 residues. CDR3 nucleotides: TGTGCCAACCGGGATGTAATTTATGGCTACACCTTC. It translates to CANRDVIYGYTF. The full variable domain, in which reference TRBV2 and TRBJ1-2 provide the parts outside the CDR3, is EPEVTQTPSHQVTQMGQEVILRCVPISNHLYFYWYRQILGQKVEFLVSFYNNEISEKSEIFDDQFSVERPDGSNFTLKIRSTKLEDSAMYFCANRDVIYGYTFGSGTRLTVV.

This chain links TRBV25-1 with TRBJ2-7, with unresolved D. Looked up from germline, CDR1 is MGHDK and CDR2 is SYGVNS. The CDR3 consists of 14 residues. Trimming left V 6 bases short and J 6 bases short, with 18 bases between. Written as DNA, the CDR3 is TGTGCCAGCAGAGCTGCCACGGCCGCTAGCGAGCAGTACTTC. This translates into CASRAATAASEQYF.

The chain couples TRBV27 to TRBJ2-1; tentative D call: TRBD1 (5 bases). The germline V gene has CDR1 MNHEY and CDR2 SMNVEV (reference sequence). CDR3 length equals 14 residues. Trimming stripped 3 bases from V and 10 bases from J, with 16 bases between. CDR3 in amino acids: CASSLGLTEREQFF. CDR3 coding DNA: TGTGCCAGCAGTTTGGGGCTGACCGAGAGAGAGCAGTTCTTC.

The chain has TRBV9 and TRBJ2-1; 9 bases agree with TRBD2. The CDR3 has 14 amino acids. Germline CDR1 is SGDLS and CDR2 is YYNGEE. V lost 6 bases to trimming and J lost 4 bases; unmatched junction nucleotides: 5. The DNA of the CDR3 is TGTGCCAGCACCCCTAGCGGGGTTTACAATGAGCAGTTCTTC. It codes for CASTPSGVYNEQFF.

This clone was observed a few times. The chain links TRBV4-2 to TRBJ1-5; D ambiguous. Trimming removed 0 bases from V and 3 bases from J, with 6 bases in between. CDR3 size: 14 residues. Per the germline V gene, CDR1 is LGHNA and CDR2 is YNFKEQ. CDR3 DNA sequence: TGTGCCAGCAGCCAAGATGTTTACAATCAGCCCCAGCATTTT. Its protein product is CASSQDVYNQPQHF.

V is TRBV7-8 and J is TRBJ2-5; the match to TRBD2 covers 12 bases. The CDR3 is 17 residues long. CDR1 SGHVS and CDR2 FQNEAQ come from the germline V gene. Trimming cost V 5 bases and J 5 bases; bases outside gene matches: 12. The CDR3, as DNA: TGTGCCAGCAGCCCCCGTCATGGACTAGCGGGGCCCGAGACCCAGTACTTC. Its translation: CASSPRHGLAGPETQYF.

This chain joins TRBV6-5 and TRBJ1-3; maybe TRBD1 (6 bases). Germline assignment: CDR1 MNHEY and CDR2 SVGAGI. V lost 9 bases to trimming and J lost 2 bases, with 17 bases between them. There are 15 residues in the CDR3. The CDR3 nucleotides read TGTGCCAGTTCCAGGGCCAGGGGTGCTGGAAACACCATATATTTT. As protein: CASSRARGAGNTIYF.

The chain carries TRBV5-1 and TRBJ2-4, with 12 bases lining up with TRBD2. There are 18 residues in the CDR3. Germline CDR1 and CDR2: SGHRS and YFSETQ. V dropped 1 base and J dropped 0; count of bases not matched to a gene: 5. For the CDR3, the DNA is TGCGCCAGCAGCTTGTTACCTAGCGGGGGGGTAGCCAAAAACATTCAGTACTTC. It encodes CASSLLPSGGVAKNIQYF.

The chain uses TRBV7-9 and TRBJ2-2, with 7 bases lining up with TRBD2. The V gene's germline CDR1 is SEHNR and CDR2 FQNEAQ (reference sequence). The ends lost 3 bases at V and 7 bases at J; junction bases unmatched: 5. CDR3 size: 14 residues. The CDR3 sequence: CASSFERDGGELFF. CDR3 sequence (DNA): TGTGCCAGCAGCTTCGAGCGGGATGGCGGGGAGCTGTTTTTT. Supplemented by reference TRBV7-9 and TRBJ2-2, the full variable domain reads DTGVSQNPRHKITKRGQNVTFRCDPISEHNRLYWYRQTLGQGPEFLTYFQNEAQLEKSRLLSDRFSAERPKGSFSTLEIQRTEQGDSAMYLCASSFERDGGELFFGEGSRLTVL.

V is TRBV5-1 and J is TRBJ2-1; a possible D gene is TRBD2 (6 bases). Germline V gene sequence: CDR1 SGHRS, CDR2 YFSETQ. The CDR3 loop spans 14 amino acids. V lost 1 base and J 6 bases, leaving 11 bases between the germline ends. The CDR3 bases are TGCGCCAGCAGCTTGAGCGGGCGTGTCAATGAGCAGTTCTTC. Amino acids: CASSLSGRVNEQFF.

The DNA for the CDR3 is TGTGCCAGCAGTGAAACATGGGACAGGGGATCTGGATCCGAGCAGTACTTC. It encodes CASSETWDRGSGSEQYF. The V and J genes are TRBV2 and TRBJ2-7; TRBD1 matches 10 bases. The V gene end was trimmed by 2 bases and the J gene end by 6 bases; junction bases not matched to a gene: 13. Germline CDR1 is SNHLY and CDR2 is FYNNEI. CDR3 length: 17 amino acids.